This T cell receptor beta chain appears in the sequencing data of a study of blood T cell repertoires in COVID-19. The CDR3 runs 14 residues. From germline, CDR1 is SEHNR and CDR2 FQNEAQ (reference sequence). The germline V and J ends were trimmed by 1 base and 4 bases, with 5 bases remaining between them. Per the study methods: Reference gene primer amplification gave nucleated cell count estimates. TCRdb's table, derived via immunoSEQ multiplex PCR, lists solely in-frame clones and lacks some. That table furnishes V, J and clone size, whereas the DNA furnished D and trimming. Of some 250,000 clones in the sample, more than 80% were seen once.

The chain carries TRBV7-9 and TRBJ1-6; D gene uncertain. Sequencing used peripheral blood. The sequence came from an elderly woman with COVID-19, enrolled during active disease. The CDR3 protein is CASSLGAYNSPLHF. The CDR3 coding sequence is TGTGCCAGCAGCTTAGGGGCTTATAATTCACCCCTCCACTTT.